The 2 T cell receptor beta chains below were found in one sample sequenced in a study of esophageal squamous cell carcinoma under preoperative chemotherapy. Sample time point: before preoperative PTX-NDP chemotherapy. TCRdb reanalysed the PCR reads using MiXCR and keeps one entry per CDR3 protein. The table lists 25,000 to 35,000 distinct CDR3 sequences, 49% of them singletons. This specimen was taken from a patient given preoperative chemotherapy. All receptors come from a human donor with esophageal squamous cell carcinoma. The donor label of this sample is uncertain.

This clonotype was detected a few times. CDR3 protein: CASSLDPEAQYF. The CDR3 nucleotides read TGTGCCAGCAGCTTAGATCCGGAGGCCCAGTACTTC. The J gene is TRBJ2-4, the V gene TRBV7-2; D might be TRBD2 (5 bases). V was trimmed by 1 base and J by 13 bases, leaving 11 bases between them. This CDR3 has 12 amino acids. The germline gives CDR1 SGHTA, CDR2 FQGNSA.

The chain couples TRBV7-4 to TRBJ2-2; possibly TRBD2 for D (5 bases). The end of the DNA aligns better with TRBJ2-3, so the J call may be wrong. CDR1 and CDR2 from the germline V gene are SGHVT and SQSDAQ. The CDR3 totals 15 residues. CDR3 sequence: CASSRKTVNTGEQYF. DNA for the CDR3: TGTGCCAGCAGCCGGAAGACTGTGAACACCGGGGAGCAGTATTTT.